The clone carrying this T cell receptor (beta chain) has more than one count but fewer than ten. The antigen is undetermined. Beta-chain TCR CDR3 regions were amplified from RNA transcripts. First-round RT-PCR with HTBI primers preceded a second-round multiplex PCR. TCRdb re-derived calls from the multiplex PCR reads in MiXCR, one entry per CDR3 protein. Among 1 million to 1.3 million distinct CDR3 sequences, approximately 35% were seen once, and the ten largest hold 11%. Aged 18 to 65, the patients with hyperthyroidism had under 2 months' duration and were newly diagnosed. Excluded: other autoimmune disease, uncontrolled infection, pregnancy or lactation. This sample was taken from a study of Graves' ophthalmopathy and Graves' hyperthyroidism. Regarding the study as a whole: Ophthalmopathy progression was predicted by the model at less than 71% sensitivity and 72.22% specificity. Detected in blood as well were most expanded thyroid clonotypes with frequency above 0.001.

CDR1 and CDR2 from the germline V gene are SGHDT and YYEEEE. The CDR3 loop spans 13 amino acids. Trimming removed 4 bases from V and 8 bases from J, with 15 bases in between. Sequencing used peripheral blood or thyroid tissue (not recorded which). This rearrangement joins TRBV5-6 to TRBJ1-2, with TRBD1 as a possible D gene (5 bases). This sequence originates from an adult man with Graves' hyperthyroidism. Here the CDR3 reads CASSKGRPKGYTF. The CDR3 nucleotides read TGTGCCAGCAGCAAGGGACGCCCCAAGGGCTACACCTTC.